These 29 T cell receptor beta chains came from one sample sequenced in a study of cytomegalovirus exposure and HLA in healthy donors. Amplification used 60 Vbeta primers and 13 Jbeta primers. Method: immunoSEQ multiplex PCR; TCRdb's copy keeps in-frame clones and lacks some. Of roughly 190,000 clones listed, 65% to 85% are singletons. The sequencing sample was made of PBMCs. The origin of the receptors is a young woman in good health and CMV-seronegative.

This clone occurred once. The chain employs TRBV7-9 and TRBJ2-3, with D tentatively TRBD1 (6 bases). This CDR3 comprises 16 residues. V shed 4 bases and J shed 0 bases, with 14 bases lying between them. From germline, CDR1 is SEHNR and CDR2 FQNEAQ (reference sequence). CDR3 sequence reads: CASSSYRTASTDTQYF. As DNA, the CDR3 is TGTGCCAGCAGCTCCTACCGGACAGCTAGCACAGATACGCAGTATTTT.

This sequence joins TRBV7-9 and TRBJ2-2, with D tentatively TRBD1 (6 bases). The germline gives CDR1 SEHNR, CDR2 FQNEAQ (reference sequence). Trimming cost V 4 bases and J 5 bases, with 14 bases left between them. The CDR3 totals 15 residues. CDR3 bases: TGTGCCAGCAGCTCTCGACAGGTTCGGACCGGGGAGCTGTTTTTT. This sequence encodes CASSSRQVRTGELFF.

This clone was seen only once. The V and J genes are TRBV4-3 and TRBJ2-1; D remains unclear. This CDR3 has 14 amino acids. Between the trimmed V and J ends, which lost 0 bases and 6 bases, there was a span of 9 bases. Germline CDR1 is LGHNA and CDR2 is YSLEER. CDR3 bases: TGCGCCAGCAGCCAAGACCTAGTCGGCAATGAGCAGTTCTTC. The encoded protein is CASSQDLVGNEQFF.

The chain is built from TRBV19 and TRBJ1-1; 9 bases map to TRBD1. The junction had 11 bases not matched to a gene; V was cut back by 3 bases and J by 0 bases. The CDR3 has 18 residues. Germline loops: CDR1 LNHDA, CDR2 SQIVND (reference sequence). CDR3 sequence: CASSIQAPGQGMNTEAFF. The CDR3 nucleotides read TGTGCCAGTAGTATCCAAGCTCCGGGACAGGGTATGAACACTGAAGCTTTCTTT. Full variable domain (missing parts from reference TRBV19 and TRBJ1-1): DGGITQSPKYLFRKEGQNVTLSCEQNLNHDAMYWYRQDPGQGLRLIYYSQIVNDFQKGDIAEGYSVSREKKESFPLTVTSAQKNPTAFYLCASSIQAPGQGMNTEAFFGQGTRLTVV.

This chain joins TRBV7-9 and TRBJ1-5, with D unresolved. The CDR3 is made up of 12 amino acids. Per germline, CDR1 SEHNR and CDR2 FQNEAQ (reference sequence). Between the trimmed V and J ends, which lost 4 bases and 7 bases, there was a span of 8 bases. The CDR3 protein is CASSSDTQPQHF. The CDR3 DNA sequence: TGTGCCAGCAGCTCAGACACCCAGCCCCAGCATTTT.

In regard to this clone: Other DNA sequences in this sample translate to the same CDR3. V and J are TRBV7-2 and TRBJ2-1; D possibly corresponds to TRBD1 (6 bases). This CDR3 region has 16 residues. Trimming removed 4 bases from V and 0 bases from J, with 13 bases in between. Germline values: CDR1 SGHTA, CDR2 FQGNSA. CDR3 DNA: TGTGCCAGCAGCTCTCGAACAGGGAGCTCCTACAATGAGCAGTTCTTC. As protein: CASSSRTGSSYNEQFF.

This CDR3 reads CASSLAGVSNEQFF. CDR3 bases: TGCGCCAGCAGCCTAGCGGGAGTTTCTAATGAGCAGTTCTTC. This rearrangement joins TRBV4-3 to TRBJ2-1; TRBD2 agrees at 9 bases. Germline V gene sequence: CDR1 LGHNA, CDR2 YSLEER. CDR3 length: 14 amino acids. Trimming cost V 4 bases and J 7 bases; bases outside gene matches: 5.

The V gene is TRBV5-8, the J gene TRBJ2-5, with 7 bases lining up with TRBD1. This CDR3 region has 12 residues. Germline V gives CDR1 SGHTS, CDR2 YDEGEE. Germline trimming cut 7 bases from V and 2 bases from J; bases unmatched to any gene: 2. CDR3 sequence (DNA): TGTGCCAGCCGGACAGGACAAGAGACCCAGTACTTC. It encodes CASRTGQETQYF.

This clone came up a few times. The chain uses TRBV5-6 and TRBJ1-1; unclear D gene. CDR1 and CDR2 from the germline V gene are SGHDT and YYEEEE. The germline V and J ends were trimmed by 1 base and 3 bases, with 19 bases remaining between them. The CDR3 is 17 amino acids. CDR3 region: CASSLNVQHSYDTEAFF. The CDR3 DNA follows: TGTGCCAGCAGCTTGAATGTACAGCATTCGTATGACACTGAAGCTTTCTTT.

The gene calls are TRBV9 and TRBJ1-5; 7 nucleotides agree with TRBD1. The CDR3 length is 14 residues. In germline, CDR1 is SGDLS, CDR2 YYNGEE. V lost 4 bases and J lost 7; bases outside the gene matches: 8. For the CDR3, the DNA is TGTGCCAGCAGCCTCGGGACAGTTCCCCAGCCCCAGCATTTT. It translates to CASSLGTVPQPQHF.

The rearrangement joins TRBV11-2 to TRBJ1-1, with 9 bases aligning to TRBD1. V gave up 6 bases and J gave up 5 bases; unmatched junction bases: 7. This CDR3 contains 14 residues. Germline loops: CDR1 SGHAT, CDR2 FQNNGV. CDR3 loop: CASSPDRGSTEAFF. The DNA for the CDR3 is TGTGCCAGCAGTCCTGACAGGGGGTCTACTGAAGCTTTCTTT.

This chain uses TRBV19 with TRBJ2-7; 9 nucleotides align to TRBD2. This CDR3 is 15 amino acids long. The V segment lost 2 bases and the J segment 6 bases; nucleotides outside the gene matches: 8. Germline lookup yields CDR1 LNHDA and CDR2 SQIVND (reference sequence). The DNA of the CDR3 is TGTGCCAGTAGTATAAGGGGCCTAGCGGGGTCCGAGCAGTACTTC. This sequence encodes CASSIRGLAGSEQYF.

The V gene is TRBV19, the J gene TRBJ2-2; a weak D match, TRBD2 (5 bases). The CDR3 consists of 15 residues. CDR1 and CDR2 from the germline V gene are LNHDA and SQIVND (reference sequence). V was shortened by 3 bases and J by 5 bases, with 13 bases between the two germline ends. CDR3: CASSIVGVRTGELFF. The CDR3 DNA follows: TGTGCCAGTAGTATTGTCGGGGTCCGTACCGGGGAGCTGTTTTTT.

This sequence joins TRBV23-1 and TRBJ1-1, with no clear D. TRBV23-1 is recorded as an ORF, its role being uncertain. V was clipped by 5 bases and J by 1 base, with 8 bases between them. The CDR3 is 13 amino acids. CDR3 nucleotide sequence: TGCGCCAGCAGTAGTACAAGGAACACTGAAGCTTTCTTT. Translation: CASSSTRNTEAFF.

The genes are TRBV19 and TRBJ1-4, with TRBD1 matching 8 bases. The CDR3 runs to 16 residues. The germline V gene has CDR1 LNHDA and CDR2 SQIVND (reference sequence). V lost 4 bases and J lost 4; bases outside the gene matches: 8. CDR3 sequence: CASSTLRTGNNEKLFF. Written as DNA, the CDR3 is TGTGCCAGTAGTACGCTACGGACAGGGAATAATGAAAAACTGTTTTTT.

The chain couples TRBV19 to TRBJ1-5, with 9 bases that match TRBD1. The ends lost 10 bases at V and 4 bases at J; junction bases unmatched: 8. The CDR3 is made up of 14 amino acids. Per germline, CDR1 LNHDA and CDR2 SQIVND (reference sequence). The CDR3: CATNGDRVNQPQHF. The CDR3 DNA reads as TGTGCCACGAACGGGGACAGGGTGAATCAGCCCCAGCATTTT.

Only one count was recorded for this clone. This sequence joins TRBV19 and TRBJ2-7; 9 bases are a match to TRBD1. CDR3 length: 14 residues. The germline CDR1 and CDR2 sequences are LNHDA and SQIVND (reference sequence). V dropped 5 bases and J dropped 2; count of bases not matched to a gene: 4. CDR3 sequence (DNA): TGTGCCAGTAGTGGTACAGGGGGCCCCTACGAGCAGTACTTC. Residues: CASSGTGGPYEQYF.

The chain is built from TRBV7-6 and TRBJ2-7; D ambiguous. The V gene lost 2 bases and the J gene lost 1 base, with 6 bases spanning the gap. Germline-derived CDR1 and CDR2 are SGHVS and FNYEAQ. This CDR3 has 13 residues. DNA of the CDR3: TGTGCCAGCAGCTTACCGGAGTCCTACGAGCAGTACTTC. It yields the protein CASSLPESYEQYF.

In its sample, this clone was seen a few times. V is TRBV7-9 and J is TRBJ1-4; unclear D gene. Germline CDR1 and CDR2: SEHNR and FQNEAQ (reference sequence). V was cut by 5 bases and J by 12 bases, with 13 bases left in between. CDR3 length: 12 amino acids. In DNA form, the CDR3 reads TGTGCCAGCAGCCTAGAGGTCGGGGAACTGTTTTTT. It specifies CASSLEVGELFF.

The sample holds a few counts of this clone. The rearrangement links TRBV28 to TRBJ2-7, with 7 bases aligning to TRBD1. The J segment lost 2 bases and the V segment lost 8 bases, leaving 6 bases of the junction unmatched. There are 13 residues in the CDR3. Looked up from germline, CDR1 is MDHEN and CDR2 is SYDVKM. This chain's CDR3 is CASSGTDTYEQYF. The DNA for the CDR3 is TGTGCCAGCTCCGGGACAGATACCTACGAGCAGTACTTC.

This clone was seen a few times. In the same sample, other DNA sequences code for this CDR3. The V call is TRBV7-2, the J call TRBJ2-7, with 12 bases identical to TRBD2. The V and J ends lost 5 bases and 4 bases, in that order; junction bases with no gene match: 3. Germline assignment: CDR1 SGHTA and CDR2 FQGNSA. The CDR3 sequence is 14 residues long. The DNA for the CDR3 is TGTGCCAGCAGCGCGACTAGCGGGAGTTACGAGCAGTACTTC. Its protein is CASSATSGSYEQYF.

The chain carries TRBV28 and TRBJ1-5; a weak D match, TRBD1 (5 bases). Germline lookup yields CDR1 MDHEN and CDR2 SYDVKM. V lost 5 bases, J lost 0 bases, and 14 bases lay in between. CDR3 length: 16 residues. CDR3 protein: CASSPPTAFSNQPQHF. Here the CDR3 DNA reads TGTGCCAGCAGTCCCCCGACAGCTTTTAGCAATCAGCCCCAGCATTTT.

The chain links TRBV10-3 to TRBJ1-6; D is ambiguous. Trimming shortened V by 1 base and J by 4 bases, and 11 bases separated the two germline ends. CDR3 size: 16 residues. Germline values: CDR1 ENHRY, CDR2 SYGVKD. CDR3 sequence reads: CAISEYGRIYNSPLHF. CDR3 nucleotides: TGTGCCATCAGTGAGTATGGGCGCATATATAATTCACCCCTCCACTTT.

V is TRBV19 and J is TRBJ1-6; D is ambiguous. This CDR3 is built from 15 residues. Trimming removed 6 bases from V and 0 bases from J, with 9 bases in between. Germline loops: CDR1 LNHDA, CDR2 SQIVND (reference sequence). Here the CDR3 DNA reads TGTGCCAGTAGGCCACAGAGCTCCTATAATTCACCCCTCCACTTT. Amino acid sequence: CASRPQSSYNSPLHF.

The gene calls are TRBV29-1 and TRBJ2-7; 12 nucleotides match TRBD2. The V segment lost 7 bases and the J segment 1 base; nucleotides outside the gene matches: 2. In germline, CDR1 is SQVTM, CDR2 ANQGSEA. The CDR3 is 13 amino acids. This CDR3 is CSALAGGSYEQYF. CDR3 in DNA: TGCAGCGCTCTAGCGGGAGGGTCCTACGAGCAGTACTTC.

The chain recombines TRBV28 with TRBJ1-4, with D hard to call. V lost 5 bases, J lost 4 bases, and 14 bases lay in between. This CDR3 region has 15 residues. The V gene's germline CDR1 is MDHEN and CDR2 SYDVKM. The CDR3 DNA follows: TGTGCCAGCAGTCCGAGGAGTGACTTTAATGAAAAACTGTTTTTT. Translated: CASSPRSDFNEKLFF.

V and J are TRBV5-1 and TRBJ2-2; D is ambiguous. Between the trimmed V and J ends, which lost 0 bases and 0 bases, there was a span of 9 bases. Germline values: CDR1 SGHRS, CDR2 YFSETQ. The CDR3 loop spans 16 amino acids. CDR3 sequence: CASSLVGTPNTGELFF. DNA for the CDR3: TGCGCCAGCAGCTTGGTTGGTACACCGAACACCGGGGAGCTGTTTTTT.

The V gene is TRBV18, the J gene TRBJ2-3; D gene ambiguous. The CDR3 runs to 17 residues. The germline V gene encodes CDR1 KGHSH and CDR2 LQKENI. Trimming pared 0 bases from V and 4 bases from J, leaving 17 bases between. The CDR3 is CASSPPALSANPDTQYF. The CDR3 DNA follows: TGTGCCAGCTCACCACCGGCACTGTCAGCGAACCCAGATACGCAGTATTTT.

The chain combines TRBV5-4 with TRBJ2-5, with 12 bases lining up with TRBD2. Unmatched junction bases numbered 5, after V lost 0 bases and J lost 5 bases. Germline CDR1 is SGHNT and CDR2 is YYREEE (reference sequence). CDR3 length equals 16 residues. The DNA of the CDR3 is TGTGCCAGCAGCTTGGAACTAGCGGGGGGACAGGAGACCCAGTACTTC. Translated: CASSLELAGGQETQYF. The entire variable domain, with the rest obtained from reference TRBV5-4 and TRBJ2-5, is as follows: ETGVTQSPTHLIKTRGQQVTLRCSSQSGHNTVSWYQQALGQGPQFIFQYYREEENGRGNFPPRFSGLQFPNYSSELNVNALELDDSALYLCASSLELAGGQETQYFGPGTRLLVL.